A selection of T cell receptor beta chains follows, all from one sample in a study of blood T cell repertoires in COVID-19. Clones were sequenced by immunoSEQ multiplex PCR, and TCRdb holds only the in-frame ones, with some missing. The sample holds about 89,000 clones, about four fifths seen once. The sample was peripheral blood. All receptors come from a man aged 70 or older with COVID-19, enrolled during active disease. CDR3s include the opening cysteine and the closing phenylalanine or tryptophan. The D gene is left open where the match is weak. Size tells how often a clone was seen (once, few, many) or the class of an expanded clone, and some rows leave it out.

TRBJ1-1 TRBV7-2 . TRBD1 CASSFTGDVKAFF TGTGCCAGCAGCTTTACAGGGGATGTTAAAGCTTTCTTT
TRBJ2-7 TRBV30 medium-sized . CAWSVGVTYEQYF TGTGCCTGGAGTGTAGGGGTAACCTACGAGCAGTACTTC
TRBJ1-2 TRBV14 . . CASSQDPGPRGYTF TGTGCCAGCAGCCAAGATCCGGGTCCGAGGGGCTACACCTTC
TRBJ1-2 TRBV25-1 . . CASSYGNYGYTF TGTGCCAGCAGTTACGGTAACTATGGCTACACCTTC
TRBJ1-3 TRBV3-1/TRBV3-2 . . CASSQDPGRARGNTIYF TGTGCCAGCAGCCAAGATCCTGGCAGGGCCAGGGGAAACACCATATATTTT
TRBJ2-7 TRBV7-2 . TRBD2 CASSLVAGGRTYEQYF TGTGCCAGCAGCTTAGTAGCGGGAGGTAGGACCTACGAGCAGTACTTC
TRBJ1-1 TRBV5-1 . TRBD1 CASSLEGAISFEAFF TGCGCCAGCAGCTTGGAGGGGGCCATCTCATTTGAAGCTTTCTTT
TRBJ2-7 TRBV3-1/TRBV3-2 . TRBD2 CASSQNTRALAGSYEQYF TGTGCCAGCAGCCAAAATACTCGGGCCCTAGCGGGATCCTACGAGCAGTACTTC
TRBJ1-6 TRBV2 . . CASRYGASYNSPLHF TGTGCCAGCAGGTACGGAGCCTCCTATAATTCACCCCTCCACTTT
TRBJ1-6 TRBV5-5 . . CASSLELYNSPLHF TGTGCCAGCAGCTTGGAACTGTATAATTCACCCCTCCACTTT
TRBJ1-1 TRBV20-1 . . CSATTEAFF TGCAGTGCTACGACTGAAGCTTTCTTT
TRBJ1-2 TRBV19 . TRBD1 CASSPGTGTNYGYTF TGTGCCAGTAGTCCTGGGACAGGGACCAACTATGGCTACACCTTC
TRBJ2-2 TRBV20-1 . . CSASGPDRTTGELFF TGCAGTGCTAGTGGCCCGGACAGAACCACCGGGGAGCTGTTTTTT
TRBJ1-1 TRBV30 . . CAWSLTENTEAFF TGTGCCTGGAGCCTGACAGAGAACACTGAAGCTTTCTTT
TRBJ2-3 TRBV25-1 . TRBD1 CASKQGATDTQYF TGTGCCAGCAAACAGGGGGCCACAGATACGCAGTATTTT
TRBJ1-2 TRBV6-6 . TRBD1 CASSYGDRSGYTF TGTGCCAGCAGTTACGGGGACAGGAGTGGCTACACCTTC
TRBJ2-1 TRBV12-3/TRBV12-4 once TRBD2 CAATSGTYNEQFF TGTGCCGCAACTAGCGGAACTTACAATGAGCAGTTCTTC
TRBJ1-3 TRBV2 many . CASTKEGAYFSGNTIYF TGTGCCAGCACCAAGGAAGGGGCCTACTTCTCTGGAAACACCATATATTTT
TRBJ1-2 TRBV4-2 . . CASSQDERTGSVYGYTF TGTGCCAGCAGCCAAGATGAGAGAACAGGGTCCGTCTATGGCTACACCTTC
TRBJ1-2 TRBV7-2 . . CASSLDRATGIDYGYTF TGTGCCAGCAGCTTAGACAGGGCCACTGGTATAGACTATGGCTACACCTTC
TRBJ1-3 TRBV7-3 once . CASSQGPTGSGNTIYF TGTGCCAGCAGCCAAGGGCCCACAGGGTCCGGAAACACCATATATTTT
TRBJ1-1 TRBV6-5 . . CASSYMNTEAFF TGTGCCAGCAGTTATATGAACACTGAAGCTTTCTTT
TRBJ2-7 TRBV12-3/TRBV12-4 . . CASSFAGWDEQYF TGTGCCAGCAGTTTTGCAGGCTGGGACGAGCAGTACTTC
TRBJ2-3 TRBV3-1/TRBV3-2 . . CASSHQTDTQYF TGTGCCAGCAGCCACCAAACAGATACGCAGTATTTT
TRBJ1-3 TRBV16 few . CASSQGLGANSGNTIYF TGTGCCAGCAGCCAGGGATTGGGGGCTAACTCTGGAAACACCATATATTTT
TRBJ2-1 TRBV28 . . CASSPVKNEQFF TGTGCCAGCAGTCCAGTCAAGAATGAGCAGTTCTTC
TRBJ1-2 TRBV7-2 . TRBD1 CASSSTGTDYGYTF TGTGCCAGCAGTTCGACCGGGACAGACTATGGCTACACCTTC
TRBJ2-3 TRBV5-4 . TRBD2 CASSLGGSGRPDTQYF TGTGCCAGCAGCTTGGGTGGTAGCGGGAGACCGGATACGCAGTATTTT
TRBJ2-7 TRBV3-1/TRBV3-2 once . CASSKLDSYPYEQYF TGTGCCAGCAGCAAGCTCGACAGTTACCCCTACGAGCAGTACTTC
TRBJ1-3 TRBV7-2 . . CASSSRDKSSNTIYF TGTGCCAGCAGCTCCCGGGACAAATCGTCGAACACCATATATTTT
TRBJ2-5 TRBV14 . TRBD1 CASSQTGQVRRDTQYF TGTGCCAGCAGCCAAACGGGACAGGTCCGCAGGGACACCCAGTACTTC
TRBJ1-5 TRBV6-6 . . CASSSQRGGIGQPQHF TGTGCCAGCAGTTCCCAGAGGGGGGGGATCGGTCAGCCCCAGCATTTT
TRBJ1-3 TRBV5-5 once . CASSLGWDTGNTIYF TGTGCCAGCAGCTTGGGGTGGGACACCGGAAACACCATATATTTT
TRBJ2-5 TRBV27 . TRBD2 CASSRKGTSGRAITVETQYF TGTGCCAGCAGTCGGAAAGGGACTAGCGGGAGGGCCATTACGGTGGAGACCCAGTACTTC
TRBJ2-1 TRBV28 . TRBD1 CASSLAGTGKNEQFF TGTGCCAGCAGTTTAGCCGGGACAGGGAAGAATGAGCAGTTCTTC
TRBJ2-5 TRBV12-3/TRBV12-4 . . CASSFGGEETQYF TGTGCCAGCAGTTTTGGAGGGGAAGAGACCCAGTACTTC
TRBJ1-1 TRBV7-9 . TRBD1 CASSHPPDRGVTEAFF TGTGCCAGCAGCCACCCGCCGGACAGGGGAGTCACTGAAGCTTTCTTT
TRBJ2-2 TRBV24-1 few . CATSAKNTGELFF TGTGCCACCAGTGCCAAAAACACCGGGGAGCTGTTTTTT
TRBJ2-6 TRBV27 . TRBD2 CASSRLAGFSGANVLTF TGTGCCAGCAGCCGACTAGCGGGTTTCTCTGGGGCCAACGTCCTGACTTTC
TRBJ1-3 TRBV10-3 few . CAIRHNPSSGNTIYF TGTGCCATCAGACACAACCCTAGCTCTGGAAACACCATATATTTT
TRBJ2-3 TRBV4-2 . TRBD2 CASSPYPTSGITDTQYF TGTGCCAGCAGCCCCTACCCGACTAGCGGCATCACAGATACGCAGTATTTT
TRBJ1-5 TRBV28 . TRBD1 CASRGGQTPQPQHF TGTGCCAGCAGGGGGGGACAGACTCCTCAGCCCCAGCATTTT
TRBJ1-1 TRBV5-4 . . CASTQGGGWGTEAFF TGTGCCAGCACTCAAGGGGGAGGGTGGGGGACTGAAGCTTTCTTT
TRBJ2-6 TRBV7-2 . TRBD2 CASSAGGTGANVLTF TGTGCCAGCAGCGCGGGGGGAACTGGGGCCAACGTCCTGACTTTC
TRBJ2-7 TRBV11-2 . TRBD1 CASSFGQGPYEQYF TGTGCCAGCAGCTTTGGACAGGGGCCTTACGAGCAGTACTTC
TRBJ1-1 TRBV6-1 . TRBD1 CASTGGDRGAFF TGTGCCAGCACGGGGGGGGACAGGGGAGCTTTCTTT
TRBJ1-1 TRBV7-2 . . CASSLVPPGQNTEAFF TGTGCCAGCAGCTTAGTACCCCCGGGACAGAACACTGAAGCTTTCTTT
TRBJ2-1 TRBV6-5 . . CASRTGNEQFF TGTGCCAGCAGGACGGGGAATGAGCAGTTCTTC
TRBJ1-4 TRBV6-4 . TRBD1 CASSDSRQGAEKLFF TGTGCCAGCAGTGACTCGAGACAGGGGGCGGAAAAACTGTTTTTT
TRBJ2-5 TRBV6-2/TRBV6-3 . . CASSPFRQTQETQYF TGTGCCAGCAGTCCCTTCCGACAGACCCAAGAGACCCAGTACTTC
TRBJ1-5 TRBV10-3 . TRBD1 CAIRPGQGVDDQPQHF TGTGCCATCAGGCCGGGACAGGGGGTGGACGATCAGCCCCAGCATTTT
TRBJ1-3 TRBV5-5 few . CASSGDREGAGNTIYF TGTGCCAGCAGCGGGGATAGGGAGGGAGCTGGAAACACCATATATTTT
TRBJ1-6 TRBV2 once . CASSRDSYNSPLHF TGTGCCAGCAGCCGCGACAGTTATAATTCACCCCTCCACTTT
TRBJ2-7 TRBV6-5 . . CASTFESGGGREQYF TGTGCCAGCACTTTTGAATCTGGGGGGGGCAGGGAGCAGTACTTC
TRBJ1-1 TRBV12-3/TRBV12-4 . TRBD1 CASRLTGPTEAFF TGTGCCAGCAGGTTGACAGGGCCCACTGAAGCTTTCTTT
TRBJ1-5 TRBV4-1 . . CASSQGGEGQPQHF TGCGCCAGCAGCCAAGGGGGGGAAGGTCAGCCCCAGCATTTT